The 17 T cell receptor beta chains listed next were all sequenced from one sample in a study of T cell changes during pregnancy in multiple sclerosis. The assay was immunoSEQ multiplex PCR, and TCRdb's table has in-frame clones only and misses some. Of approximately 12,000 clones in the sample, roughly 86% were seen once. The sequencing here drew on CD8+ T cells from peripheral blood mononuclear cells, taken in the second trimester of pregnancy. All receptors derive from a female donor in good health, enrolled as a control in a pregnancy study.

This clone is medium-sized within its sample. The rearrangement links TRBV9 to TRBJ1-1; D might be TRBD1 (6 bases). Germline values: CDR1 SGDLS, CDR2 YYNGEE. The V end lost 4 bases, the J end lost 6 bases, and 13 bases lay between the germline ends. The CDR3 length is 13 residues. Here the CDR3 reads CASSPGESAEAFF. The CDR3 DNA reads as TGTGCCAGCAGCCCAGGGGAGTCCGCTGAAGCTTTCTTT.

In its sample, this clone was seen a few times. The J gene is TRBJ1-1, the V gene TRBV2, with TRBD1 matching 8 bases. CDR1 and CDR2 (germline): SNHLY, FYNNEI. With 6 bases clipped from V and 7 bases from J, the junction kept 4 bases outside the gene matches. This CDR3 has 12 residues. CDR3 loop: CASRDRAYEAFF. The CDR3 nucleotides read TGTGCCAGCAGGGACAGGGCTTATGAAGCTTTCTTT.

A few counts support this clone. The chain employs TRBV4-3 and TRBJ1-2, with TRBD1 as a possible D gene (6 bases). V was clipped by 4 bases and J by 3 bases, with 21 bases between them. Germline CDR1 LGHNA, CDR2 YSLEER. This CDR3 comprises 17 residues. CDR3 sequence reads: CASSPEQGGALDYGYTF. The CDR3, as DNA: TGCGCCAGCAGCCCGGAACAGGGCGGCGCCCTTGACTATGGCTACACCTTC.

The gene calls are TRBV6-1 and TRBJ2-7, with D perhaps TRBD1 (6 bases). With 2 bases removed from V and 3 bases from J, the gap between germline ends came to 8 bases. The CDR3 runs 13 residues. Germline V gene lookup returns CDR1 MNHNS and CDR2 SASEGT. The CDR3 is CASSENRVYEQYF. CDR3 sequence (DNA): TGTGCCAGCAGTGAAAACAGGGTCTACGAGCAGTACTTC.

CDR3 sequence (DNA): TGTGCCATCAGTGAGGCGACTAGCGGGGAAGAGACCCAGTACTTC. Encoded protein: CAISEATSGEETQYF. The chain has TRBV10-3 and TRBJ2-5, with 11 bases that match TRBD2. The germline CDR1 and CDR2 sequences are ENHRY and SYGVKD. V gave up 2 bases and J gave up 3 bases; unmatched junction bases: 2. This CDR3 contains 15 residues.

This clone qualifies as medium-sized. Here the CDR3 reads CASSIWTPDGYTF. The CDR3 coding sequence is TGTGCCAGTAGTATTTGGACACCCGATGGCTACACCTTC. V gene TRBV19 combines with J gene TRBJ1-2; the D gene is possibly TRBD1 (5 bases). Trimming left V 3 bases short and J 6 bases short, with 11 bases between. CDR1 LNHDA and CDR2 SQIVND come from the germline V gene (reference sequence). The CDR3 has 13 amino acids.

This clone appeared once. J is TRBJ1-3 and V is TRBV27; 8 bases align to TRBD1. The germline CDR1 and CDR2 sequences are MNHEY and SMNVEV (reference sequence). V was pared by 4 bases and J by 3 bases, with 5 bases of the junction left unmatched. This CDR3 is built from 15 residues. In nucleotides, the CDR3 is TGTGCCAGCAGTTCCCAGGGGGCTATTGGAAACACCATATATTTT. Translated, it gives CASSSQGAIGNTIYF.

V gene TRBV13 combines with J gene TRBJ2-5; 12 bases line up with TRBD2. The DNA matches TRBJ2-7 better at its end, which makes the J call doubtful. Per germline, CDR1 PRHDT and CDR2 FYEKMQ (reference sequence). The CDR3 loop spans 15 amino acids. CDR3 nucleotides: TGTGCCAGCAGCTTACGACTAGCGGGGGACTACGAGCAGTACTTC. It is translated as CASSLRLAGDYEQYF.

The V call is TRBV29-1, the J call TRBJ1-5; the match to TRBD1 covers 8 bases. This CDR3 region has 14 residues. Losses at the gene ends were 5 bases for V and 7 bases for J; bases not matched to a gene: 10. The germline V gene encodes CDR1 SQVTM and CDR2 ANQGSEA. The CDR3 is CSVSSGQVEQPQHF. The CDR3 DNA is TGCAGCGTTAGCTCGGGACAGGTCGAACAGCCCCAGCATTTT.

V usage is TRBV2 and J usage is TRBJ2-5, with 8 bases lining up with TRBD2. Germline trimming cut 5 bases from V and 1 base from J; bases unmatched to any gene: 6. This CDR3 is built from 15 residues. Looked up from germline, CDR1 is SNHLY and CDR2 is FYNNEI. The CDR3 DNA is TGTGCCAGCAGTCGTAGCGGGGCAGTCCAAGAGACCCAGTACTTC. It is translated as CASSRSGAVQETQYF. Full variable domain (remainder filled in from reference TRBV2 and TRBJ2-5): EPEVTQTPSHQVTQMGQEVILRCVPISNHLYFYWYRQILGQKVEFLVSFYNNEISEKSEIFDDQFSVERPDGSNFTLKIRSTKLEDSAMYFCASSRSGAVQETQYFGPGTRLLVL.

This clone is a singleton in its sample. The chain is built from TRBV7-6 and TRBJ1-4, with D unresolved. Germline CDR1 reads SGHVS; CDR2 reads FNYEAQ. CDR3 length equals 15 residues. V was cut by 2 bases and J by 4 bases, with 11 bases left in between. Here the CDR3 reads CASSLSGGNNEKLFF. The DNA of the CDR3 is TGTGCCAGCAGCTTATCCGGCGGGAATAATGAAAAACTGTTTTTT.

DNA of the CDR3: TGTGCCAGCAGGGGGAGTAGCGGGAGGGTAAATGAGCAGTTCTTC. Residues: CASRGSSGRVNEQFF. The V call is TRBV2, the J call TRBJ2-1; TRBD2 matches 11 bases. Germline CDR1 reads SNHLY; CDR2 reads FYNNEI. The CDR3 loop spans 15 amino acids. The J segment lost 7 bases and the V segment lost 6 bases, leaving 8 bases of the junction unmatched.

V gene TRBV2 combines with J gene TRBJ2-7, with D unresolved. V gave up 7 bases and J gave up 5 bases, with 12 bases separating them. Germline assignment: CDR1 SNHLY and CDR2 FYNNEI. The CDR3 has 12 residues. The CDR3: CASNTPTDEQYF. The CDR3 region has the DNA TGTGCCAGCAACACACCCACCGACGAGCAGTACTTC.

The chain combines TRBV6-4 with TRBJ1-2; a possible D gene is TRBD1 (5 bases). Germline V gene data show CDR1 as MRHNA and CDR2 as SNTAGT. V lost 3 bases, J lost 6 bases, and 17 bases lay in between. The CDR3 is made up of 15 amino acids. The CDR3 DNA follows: TGTGCCAGCAGTGAAAATCCCAGGGTATTCGATGGCTACACCTTC. It translates to CASSENPRVFDGYTF.

The chain couples TRBV6-1 to TRBJ2-2; D not certain. Germline V lookup: CDR1 MNHNS, CDR2 SASEGT. V was shortened by 0 bases and J by 3 bases, with 2 bases between the two germline ends. The CDR3 runs 13 residues. The CDR3 region has the DNA TGTGCCAGCAGTGAAGCCGACACCGGGGAGCTGTTTTTT. This gives the protein CASSEADTGELFF.

This clone was picked up a small number of times. This chain joins TRBV27 and TRBJ1-2, with 10 bases matching TRBD1. V shed 7 bases, J shed 5 bases, and the junction held 19 bases outside the gene matches. Germline CDR1 reads MNHEY; CDR2 reads SMNVEV (reference sequence). The CDR3 runs to 18 residues. CDR3 loop: CASTHRTGGVEKWYGYTF. In DNA, the CDR3 is TGTGCCAGCACCCATCGGACAGGGGGAGTAGAAAAGTGGTATGGCTACACCTTC.

The gene calls are TRBV13 and TRBJ1-2; D gene unclear. The germline V and J ends were trimmed by 3 bases and 2 bases, with 16 bases remaining between them. The CDR3 spans 16 residues. Germline CDR1 and CDR2: PRHDT and FYEKMQ (reference sequence). The CDR3 here is CASSFAPGGPNYGYTF. The DNA for the CDR3 is TGTGCCAGCAGCTTCGCCCCTGGAGGACCAAACTATGGCTACACCTTC.